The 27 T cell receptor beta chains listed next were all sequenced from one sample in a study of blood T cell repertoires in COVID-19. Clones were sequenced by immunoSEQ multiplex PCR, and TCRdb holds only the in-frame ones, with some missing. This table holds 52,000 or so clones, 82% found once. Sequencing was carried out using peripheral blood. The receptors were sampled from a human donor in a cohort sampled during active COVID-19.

The CDR3 bases are TGTGCCTGGAGAGGGGGTTATAATTCACCCCTCCACTTT. Encoded protein: CAWRGGYNSPLHF. The rearrangement uses TRBV30 and TRBJ1-6, with D perhaps TRBD1 (6 bases). Trimming cost V 3 bases and J 4 bases, with 7 bases left between them. CDR3 length: 13 amino acids. Germline V gene data show CDR1 as GTSNPN and CDR2 as SVGIG (reference sequence).

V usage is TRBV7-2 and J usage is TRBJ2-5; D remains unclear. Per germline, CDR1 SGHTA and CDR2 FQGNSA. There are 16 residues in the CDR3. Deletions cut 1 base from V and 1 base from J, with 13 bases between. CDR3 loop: CASSLGQIRGQETQYF. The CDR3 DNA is TGTGCCAGCAGCTTAGGTCAGATTCGCGGCCAAGAGACCCAGTACTTC.

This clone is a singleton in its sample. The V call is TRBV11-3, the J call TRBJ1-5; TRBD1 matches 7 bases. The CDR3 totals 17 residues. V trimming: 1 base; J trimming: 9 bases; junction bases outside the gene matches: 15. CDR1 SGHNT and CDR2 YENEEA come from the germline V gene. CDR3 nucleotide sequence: TGTGCCAGCAGCTTAGCTTCTCCCTCGACAGGGAGTTCGCCCCAGCATTTT. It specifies CASSLASPSTGSSPQHF.

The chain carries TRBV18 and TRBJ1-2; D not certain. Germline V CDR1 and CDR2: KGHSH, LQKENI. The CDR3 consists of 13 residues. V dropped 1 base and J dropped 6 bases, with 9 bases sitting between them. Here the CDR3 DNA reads TGTGCCAGCTCACCACAGGAGAGCAATGGCTACACCTTC. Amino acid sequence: CASSPQESNGYTF.

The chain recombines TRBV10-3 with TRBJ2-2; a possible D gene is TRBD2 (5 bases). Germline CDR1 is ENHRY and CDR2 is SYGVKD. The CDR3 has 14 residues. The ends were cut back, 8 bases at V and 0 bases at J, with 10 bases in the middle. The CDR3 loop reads CAIATGTNTGELFF. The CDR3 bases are TGTGCCATCGCCACCGGGACGAACACCGGGGAGCTGTTTTTT.

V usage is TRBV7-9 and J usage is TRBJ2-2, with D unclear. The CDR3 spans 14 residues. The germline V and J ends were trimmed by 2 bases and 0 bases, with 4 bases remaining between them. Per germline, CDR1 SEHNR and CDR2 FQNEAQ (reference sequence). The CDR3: CASSLTANTGELFF. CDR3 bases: TGTGCCAGCAGCTTAACAGCGAACACCGGGGAGCTGTTTTTT.

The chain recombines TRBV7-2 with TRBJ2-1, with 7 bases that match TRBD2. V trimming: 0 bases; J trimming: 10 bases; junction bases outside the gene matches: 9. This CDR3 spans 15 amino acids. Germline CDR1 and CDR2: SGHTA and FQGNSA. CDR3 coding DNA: TGTGCCAGCAGCTTAGCGATGGGAGGGAGAAGCGAGCAGTTCTTC. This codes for CASSLAMGGRSEQFF.

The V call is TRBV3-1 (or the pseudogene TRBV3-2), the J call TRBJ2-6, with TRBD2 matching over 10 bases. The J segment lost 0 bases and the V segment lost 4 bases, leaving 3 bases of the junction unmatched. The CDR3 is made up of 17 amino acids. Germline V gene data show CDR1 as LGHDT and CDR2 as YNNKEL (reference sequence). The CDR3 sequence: CASSPLAGDSGANVLTF. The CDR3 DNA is TGTGCCAGCAGCCCCCTAGCGGGGGACTCTGGGGCCAACGTCCTGACTTTC.

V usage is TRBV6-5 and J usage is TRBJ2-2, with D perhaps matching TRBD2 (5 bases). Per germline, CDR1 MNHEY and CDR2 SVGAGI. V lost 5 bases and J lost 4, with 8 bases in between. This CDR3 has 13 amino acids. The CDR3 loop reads CASSRGGTGELFF. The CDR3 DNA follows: TGTGCCAGCAGTCGGGGTGGCACCGGGGAGCTGTTTTTT.

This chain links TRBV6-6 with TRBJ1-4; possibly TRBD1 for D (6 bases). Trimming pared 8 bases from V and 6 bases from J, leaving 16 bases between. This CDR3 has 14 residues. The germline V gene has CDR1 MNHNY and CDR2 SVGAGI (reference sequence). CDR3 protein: CASLGRGAHEKLFF. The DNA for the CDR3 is TGTGCCAGCCTTGGTCGGGGGGCGCATGAAAAACTGTTTTTT.

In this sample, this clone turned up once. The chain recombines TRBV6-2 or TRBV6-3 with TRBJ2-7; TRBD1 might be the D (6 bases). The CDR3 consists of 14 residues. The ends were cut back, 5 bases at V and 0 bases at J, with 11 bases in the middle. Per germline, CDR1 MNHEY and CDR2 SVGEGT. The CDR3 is CASSGYRDSYEQYF. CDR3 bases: TGTGCCAGCAGTGGGTACAGGGACTCCTACGAGCAGTACTTC.

The CDR3 DNA is TGTGCCAGCAGGACAGGGACAGGGGGCCCAGATACGCAGTATTTT. Protein product: CASRTGTGGPDTQYF. V usage is TRBV6-5 and J usage is TRBJ2-3, with 12 bases matching TRBD1. CDR1 MNHEY and CDR2 SVGAGI come from the germline V gene. This CDR3 is 15 amino acids long. V lost 6 bases and J lost 4; bases outside the gene matches: 5.

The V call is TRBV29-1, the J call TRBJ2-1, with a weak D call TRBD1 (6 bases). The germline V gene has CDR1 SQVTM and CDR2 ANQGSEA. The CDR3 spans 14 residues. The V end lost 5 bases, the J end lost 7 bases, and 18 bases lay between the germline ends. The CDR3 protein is CSVPVGGWWNEQFF. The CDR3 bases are TGCAGCGTTCCCGTAGGGGGTTGGTGGAATGAGCAGTTCTTC.

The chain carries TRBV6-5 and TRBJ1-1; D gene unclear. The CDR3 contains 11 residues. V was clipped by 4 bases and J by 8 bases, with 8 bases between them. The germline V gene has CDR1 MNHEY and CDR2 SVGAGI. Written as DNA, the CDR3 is TGTGCCAGCAGTTTCGGGAGGGAAGCTTTCTTT. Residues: CASSFGREAFF.

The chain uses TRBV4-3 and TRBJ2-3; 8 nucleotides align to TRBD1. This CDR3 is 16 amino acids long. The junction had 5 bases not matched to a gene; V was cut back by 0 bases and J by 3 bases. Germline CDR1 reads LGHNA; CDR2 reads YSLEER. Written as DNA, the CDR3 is TGCGCCAGCAGCCAAGATTGGCAGGGGGCAACAGATACGCAGTATTTT. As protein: CASSQDWQGATDTQYF.

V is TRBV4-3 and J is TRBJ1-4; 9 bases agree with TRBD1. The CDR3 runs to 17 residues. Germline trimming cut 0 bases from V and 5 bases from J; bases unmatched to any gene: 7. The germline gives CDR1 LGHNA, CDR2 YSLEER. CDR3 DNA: TGCGCCAGCAGCCAAGAAGGCCCCGGGACAGGGAATGAAAAACTGTTTTTT. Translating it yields CASSQEGPGTGNEKLFF.

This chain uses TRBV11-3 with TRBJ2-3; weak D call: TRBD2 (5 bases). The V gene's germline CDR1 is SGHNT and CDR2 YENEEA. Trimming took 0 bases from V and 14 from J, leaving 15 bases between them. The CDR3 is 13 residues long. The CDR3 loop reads CASSLEFGGVLYF. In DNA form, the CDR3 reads TGTGCCAGCAGCTTAGAGTTCGGAGGTGTGCTGTATTTT.

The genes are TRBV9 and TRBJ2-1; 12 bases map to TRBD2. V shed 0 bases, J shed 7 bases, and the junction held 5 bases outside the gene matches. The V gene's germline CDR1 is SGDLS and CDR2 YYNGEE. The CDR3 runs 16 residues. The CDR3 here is CASSVELAGGGNEQFF. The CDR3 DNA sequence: TGTGCCAGCAGCGTAGAACTAGCGGGGGGAGGGAATGAGCAGTTCTTC.

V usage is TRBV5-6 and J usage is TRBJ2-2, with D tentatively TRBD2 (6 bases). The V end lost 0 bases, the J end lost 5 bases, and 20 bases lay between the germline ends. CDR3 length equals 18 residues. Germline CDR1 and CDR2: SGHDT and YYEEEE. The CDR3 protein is CASSLAGGGGLFTGELFF. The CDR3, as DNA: TGTGCCAGCAGCTTGGCCGGGGGAGGAGGGCTTTTTACCGGGGAGCTGTTTTTT.

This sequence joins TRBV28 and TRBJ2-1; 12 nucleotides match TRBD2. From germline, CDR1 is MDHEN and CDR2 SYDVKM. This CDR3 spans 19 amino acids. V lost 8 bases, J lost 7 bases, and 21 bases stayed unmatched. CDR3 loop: CASHTRFPSGRGEVNEQFF. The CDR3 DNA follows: TGTGCCAGCCACACTCGGTTTCCTAGCGGGAGGGGGGAAGTTAATGAGCAGTTCTTC.

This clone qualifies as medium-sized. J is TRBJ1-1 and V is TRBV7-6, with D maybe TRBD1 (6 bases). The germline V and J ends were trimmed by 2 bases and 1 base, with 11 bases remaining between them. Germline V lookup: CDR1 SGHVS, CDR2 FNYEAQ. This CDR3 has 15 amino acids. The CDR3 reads CASSLRAGANTEAFF. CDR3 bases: TGTGCCAGCAGCTTAAGGGCAGGGGCGAACACTGAAGCTTTCTTT.

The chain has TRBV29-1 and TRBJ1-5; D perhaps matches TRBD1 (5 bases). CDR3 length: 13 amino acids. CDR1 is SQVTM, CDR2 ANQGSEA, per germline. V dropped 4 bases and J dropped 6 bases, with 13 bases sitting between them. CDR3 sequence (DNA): TGCAGCGTTGTGTTTGGGGGGGGTCAGCCCCAGCATTTT. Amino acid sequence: CSVVFGGGQPQHF.

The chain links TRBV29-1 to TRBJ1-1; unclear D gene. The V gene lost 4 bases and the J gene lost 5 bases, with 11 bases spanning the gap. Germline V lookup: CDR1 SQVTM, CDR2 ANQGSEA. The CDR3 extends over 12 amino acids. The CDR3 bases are TGCAGCGTTGCGGGAATGGGAACTGAAGCTTTCTTT. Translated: CSVAGMGTEAFF.

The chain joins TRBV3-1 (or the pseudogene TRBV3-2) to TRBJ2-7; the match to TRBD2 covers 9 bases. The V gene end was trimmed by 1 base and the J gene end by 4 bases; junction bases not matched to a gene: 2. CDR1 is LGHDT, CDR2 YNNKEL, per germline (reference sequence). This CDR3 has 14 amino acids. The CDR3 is CASSQVLAGYEQYF. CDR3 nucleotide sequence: TGTGCCAGCAGCCAAGTGCTAGCGGGATACGAGCAGTACTTC.

Here the CDR3 reads CASSIDSYNSPLHF. The CDR3 DNA reads TGTGCCAGCAGCATAGACAGTTATAATTCACCCCTCCACTTT. The chain joins TRBV7-9 to TRBJ1-6, with D perhaps matching TRBD1 (5 bases). In germline, CDR1 is SEHNR, CDR2 FQNEAQ (reference sequence). Trimming took 5 bases from V and 4 from J, leaving 9 bases between them. The CDR3 has 14 residues.

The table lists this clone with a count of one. The CDR3 DNA is TGTGCCAGCAGCTTGGGGGCCCAAGAGACCCAGTACTTC. It encodes CASSLGAQETQYF. The chain uses TRBV11-3 and TRBJ2-5, with D possibly matching TRBD1 (6 bases). CDR3 length: 13 residues. The ends were cut back, 3 bases at V and 1 base at J, with 6 bases in the middle. In germline, CDR1 is SGHNT, CDR2 YENEEA.

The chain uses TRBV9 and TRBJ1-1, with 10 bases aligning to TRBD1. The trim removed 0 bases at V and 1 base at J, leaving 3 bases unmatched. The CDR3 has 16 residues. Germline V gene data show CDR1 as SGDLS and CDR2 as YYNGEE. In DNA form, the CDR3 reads TGTGCCAGCAGCGTAGCAGGGGACAGGGGGAACACTGAAGCTTTCTTT. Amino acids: CASSVAGDRGNTEAFF. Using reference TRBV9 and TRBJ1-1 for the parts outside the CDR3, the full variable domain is DSGVTQTPKHLITATGQRVTLRCSPRSGDLSVYWYQQSLDQGLQFLIQYYNGEERAKGNILERFSAQQFPDLHSELNLSSLELGDSALYFCASSVAGDRGNTEAFFGQGTRLTVV.